What follows is one TCR beta chain and its context. The data were obtained in a study of shared clonotypes between healthy human individuals. In the authors' workflow: ImmunoSEQ sequences covered only the junction and lacked quality scores; filtering therefore differed. Profiled with immunoSEQ multiplex PCR; TCRdb holds only in-frame clones, not every one. That table furnishes V, J and clone size, whereas the DNA furnished D and trimming. The sample holds over a million clones, roughly 96% seen once. The V end was cut by 1 base, the J end by 1 base, with 7 bases between. CDR1 LGHNA and CDR2 YSLEER come from the germline V gene. The CDR3 has 15 amino acids. The donor population consisted of healthy HIV-negative adults with no recent acute infections or vaccinations. The study separated CD4+ cells into CD45RA+ naive and CD45RA-negative memory subsets.

This chain connects TRBV4-3 to TRBJ1-4; D unclear. This TCR was sampled from a man aged 25 to 40 in good health. The sample taken for sequencing was naive CD4+ T cells sorted from blood. The subset denotes: CD45RA+ positively selected. CDR3 protein: CASSQVQETNEKLFF. The DNA for the CDR3 is TGCGCCAGCAGCCAAGTGCAGGAAACTAATGAAAAACTGTTTTTT.